The present entry profiles one T cell receptor beta chain with its context. Its matching antigen is unknown. The data belong to a study of cytomegalovirus exposure and HLA in healthy donors. General study points: Some public TCRs appeared in many individuals, while most sequences were rare.

In the PCR, 60 Vbeta and 13 Jbeta primers were used. TCRdb keeps only in-frame clones here, not all; method: immunoSEQ multiplex PCR. The profile shows fewer than 95,000 clones, around 84% of them singletons. Germline lookup yields CDR1 KGHSH and CDR2 LQKENI. The CDR3 has 12 amino acids. V gave up 6 bases and J gave up 5 bases, with 10 bases separating them. The gene calls are TRBV18 and TRBJ1-1, with D uncertain. The TCR was taken from a man aged 18 to 30 in good health and CMV-seronegative. Specimen: PBMCs. The CDR3 sequence: CASSPLRTEAFF. The DNA for the CDR3 is TGTGCCAGCTCGCCGCTCAGGACTGAAGCTTTCTTT.